What follows are 27 T cell receptor beta chains derived from one specimen sequenced in a study of technical replicates of blood from a handful of donors. Here immunoSEQ multiplex PCR was the method, and the copy in TCRdb shows in-frame clones only, minus some. The sample yields about 57,000 clones, roughly 95% seen once. The sequencing input was PBMCs. The receptors stem from a human donor in good health. Some clones in this sample may be carry-over from other donors' samples.

The chain combines TRBV25-1 with TRBJ2-7; D might be TRBD1 (6 bases). Deletions cut 6 bases from V and 2 bases from J, with 11 bases between. The length of the CDR3 is 13 residues. Germline loops: CDR1 MGHDK, CDR2 SYGVNS. The CDR3: CASRTQGTYEQYF. The CDR3 coding sequence is TGTGCCAGCAGAACCCAGGGGACCTACGAGCAGTACTTC.

The genes are TRBV5-6 and TRBJ2-7; 8 bases are shared with TRBD1. The V segment lost 4 bases and the J segment 6 bases; nucleotides outside the gene matches: 6. Germline CDR1 SGHDT, CDR2 YYEEEE. This CDR3 is 13 amino acids long. The chain's CDR3 is CASSPDRVSEQYF. The CDR3 nucleotides read TGTGCCAGCAGCCCGGACAGGGTTAGCGAGCAGTACTTC. Full variable domain (remainder filled in from reference TRBV5-6 and TRBJ2-7): DAGVTQSPTHLIKTRGQQVTLRCSPKSGHDTVSWYQQALGQGPQFIFQYYEEEERQRGNFPDRFSGHQFPNYSSELNVNALLLGDSALYLCASSPDRVSEQYFGPGTRLTVT.

This chain links TRBV2 with TRBJ2-1; no clear D. The CDR3 loop spans 15 amino acids. The ends were cut back, 4 bases at V and 6 bases at J, with 16 bases in the middle. The germline gives CDR1 SNHLY, CDR2 FYNNEI. The CDR3 sequence is CASSGGSIWSNEQFF. The CDR3 coding sequence is TGTGCCAGCAGTGGAGGCTCGATCTGGAGCAATGAGCAGTTCTTC.

On this clone: One end of the junction is discordant with germline, which a read error may explain. The rearrangement joins TRBV4-3 to TRBJ2-3, with D perhaps TRBD2 (6 bases). Germline V gives CDR1 LGHNA, CDR2 YSLEER. This CDR3 contains 15 residues. The CDR3 spells CASSQEGTSIDTQYF. In DNA form, the CDR3 reads TGCGCCAGCAGCCAAGAGGGAACTAGCATAGATACGCAGTATTTT.

The chain carries TRBV7-9 and TRBJ1-3; D is perhaps TRBD1 (6 bases). V was clipped by 4 bases and J by 0 bases, with 10 bases between them. The CDR3 is 15 amino acids. Germline V gene sequence: CDR1 SEHNR, CDR2 FQNEAQ (reference sequence). The CDR3 loop is CASSSDRVSGNTIYF. CDR3 DNA sequence: TGTGCCAGCAGCTCGGACAGAGTCTCTGGAAACACCATATATTTT.

As regards this clone: Other DNA sequences in the sample encode the same CDR3. CDR3 DNA: TGCGCCAGCAGCTTAGGTCTAGCGAACACCGGGGAGCTGTTTTTT. It is translated as CASSLGLANTGELFF. V and J are TRBV5-1 and TRBJ2-2; D gene uncertain. Deletions cut 2 bases from V and 0 bases from J, with 8 bases between. The CDR3 sequence is 15 residues long. Looked up from germline, CDR1 is SGHRS and CDR2 is YFSETQ.

The rearrangement links TRBV6-1 to TRBJ2-1; 11 bases map to TRBD2. V lost 6 bases to trimming and J lost 4 bases; unmatched junction nucleotides: 5. The CDR3 loop spans 15 amino acids. CDR1 and CDR2 (germline): MNHNS, SASEGT. CDR3: CASSPGLAEYNEQFF. The CDR3 nucleotides read TGTGCCAGCAGCCCGGGACTAGCGGAGTACAATGAGCAGTTCTTC.

V and J are TRBV7-9 and TRBJ1-4; unclear D gene. The V end lost 2 bases, the J end lost 6 bases, and 13 bases lay between the germline ends. There are 15 residues in the CDR3. CDR1 is SEHNR, CDR2 FQNEAQ, per germline (reference sequence). The CDR3 region is CASSLLSGRDEKLFF. CDR3 nucleotide sequence: TGTGCCAGCAGCTTACTTTCCGGGAGAGATGAAAAACTGTTTTTT.

This chain connects TRBV12-5 to TRBJ2-7; TRBD1 agrees at 9 bases. V was clipped by 5 bases and J by 4 bases; unmatched bases: 3. The CDR3 covers 13 residues. The germline gives CDR1 LGHNT, CDR2 FRNRAP. CDR3 loop: CASGPDRGYEQYF. The CDR3, as DNA: TGTGCTAGTGGTCCGGACAGGGGATACGAGCAGTACTTC.

On this clone: This sample includes further DNA sequences coding for the same CDR3. The chain couples TRBV5-1 to TRBJ2-2; 9 bases map to TRBD1. CDR1 is SGHRS, CDR2 YFSETQ, per germline. The CDR3 is 17 residues long. Trimming took 1 base from V and 2 from J; bases not matched to a gene: 6. The CDR3 spells CASSLKKTGGNTGELFF. The CDR3 nucleotides are TGCGCCAGCAGCTTGAAAAAGACAGGGGGAAACACCGGGGAGCTGTTTTTT.

J is TRBJ1-2 and V is TRBV11-2; D gene uncertain. This CDR3 is 13 amino acids long. Germline-derived CDR1 and CDR2 are SGHAT and FQNNGV. V lost 4 bases and J 4 bases, leaving 10 bases between the germline ends. Here the CDR3 reads CASSSTRSYGYTF. The CDR3 DNA reads TGTGCCAGCAGCTCCACAAGAAGCTATGGCTACACCTTC.

For the CDR3, the DNA is TGTGCCAGCAGTGAATCGGCAGGGGGGAGAAACACCATATATTTT. Its protein is CASSESAGGRNTIYF. The gene calls are TRBV6-1 and TRBJ1-3, with 7 positions matching TRBD1. The CDR3 is made up of 15 amino acids. Germline lookup yields CDR1 MNHNS and CDR2 SASEGT. V lost 2 bases, J lost 5 bases, and 6 bases stayed unmatched.

This chain joins TRBV18 and TRBJ1-2, with D tentatively TRBD1 (5 bases). The CDR3 totals 14 residues. V gave up 6 bases and J gave up 6 bases, with 17 bases separating them. The germline V gene encodes CDR1 KGHSH and CDR2 LQKENI. The CDR3 bases are TGTGCCAGCTCCACGTCGGGGGGAAGGCATGGCTACACCTTC. Its protein product is CASSTSGGRHGYTF.

This chain links TRBV5-1 with TRBJ2-5, with TRBD2 identical over 8 bases. Unmatched junction bases numbered 10, after V lost 4 bases and J lost 5 bases. The CDR3 loop spans 15 amino acids. Germline V CDR1 and CDR2: SGHRS, YFSETQ. CDR3 amino acids: CASSSTGGARETQYF. CDR3 coding DNA: TGCGCCAGCAGCAGTACCGGGGGGGCCAGGGAGACCCAGTACTTC.

The J gene is TRBJ2-5, the V gene TRBV7-9; 11 nucleotides agree with TRBD2. J lost 1 base, V lost 5 bases, and 6 bases had no gene match. The CDR3 is 16 amino acids. Germline CDR1 and CDR2: SEHNR and FQNEAQ (reference sequence). The CDR3 protein is CASSRGTSGLQETQYF. CDR3 bases: TGTGCCAGCAGCCGAGGGACTAGCGGCCTCCAAGAGACCCAGTACTTC. Variable domain in full (rest from reference TRBV7-9 and TRBJ2-5): DTGVSQNPRHKITKRGQNVTFRCDPISEHNRLYWYRQTLGQGPEFLTYFQNEAQLEKSRLLSDRFSAERPKGSFSTLEIQRTEQGDSAMYLCASSRGTSGLQETQYFGPGTRLLVL.

The CDR3: CASGSPGGSDTQYF. In DNA, the CDR3 is TGTGCTAGTGGTTCTCCAGGGGGCAGTGATACGCAGTATTTT. The chain recombines TRBV12-5 with TRBJ2-3; 8 bases fit TRBD1. After removal of 4 bases from V and 6 bases from J, the junction contained 6 bases not matched to a gene. Germline V lookup: CDR1 LGHNT, CDR2 FRNRAP. The CDR3 runs 14 residues.

The V and J genes are TRBV5-8 and TRBJ2-5; 8 positions match TRBD1. Germline-derived CDR1 and CDR2 are SGHTS and YDEGEE. This CDR3 spans 16 amino acids. Trimming removed 4 bases from V and 5 bases from J; junction bases left unmatched: 13. The CDR3 DNA reads TGTGCCAGCAGCCTAGGACAGGGAACGCTGAGGGAGACCCAGTACTTC. Protein product: CASSLGQGTLRETQYF.

This sequence joins TRBV4-2 and TRBJ2-3; the D is unclear. V gave up 4 bases and J gave up 4 bases, with 6 bases separating them. The CDR3 totals 12 residues. The germline gives CDR1 LGHNA, CDR2 YNFKEQ. The DNA for the CDR3 is TGTGCCAGCAGCCTCGGTGCAGATACGCAGTATTTT. Protein product: CASSLGADTQYF.

V and J are TRBV7-2 and TRBJ1-1; tentatively, D is TRBD1 (5 bases). CDR1 is SGHTA, CDR2 FQGNSA, per germline. The CDR3 sequence is 15 residues long. The germline V and J ends were trimmed by 1 base and 0 bases, with 9 bases remaining between them. The CDR3 DNA reads as TGTGCCAGCAGCTTAGGGGGCAGCATGAACACTGAAGCTTTCTTT. This gives the protein CASSLGGSMNTEAFF.

This sequence joins TRBV7-9 and TRBJ2-1, with unresolved D. The CDR3 is made up of 16 amino acids. The germline V gene encodes CDR1 SEHNR and CDR2 FQNEAQ (reference sequence). Trimming took off 5 bases at V and 4 bases at J, with 18 bases between the two ends. This chain's CDR3 is CASSPRGNAWYNEQFF. Written as DNA, the CDR3 is TGTGCCAGCAGCCCGCGCGGAAACGCGTGGTACAATGAGCAGTTCTTC. Full variable domain (missing parts from reference TRBV7-9 and TRBJ2-1): DTGVSQNPRHKITKRGQNVTFRCDPISEHNRLYWYRQTLGQGPEFLTYFQNEAQLEKSRLLSDRFSAERPKGSFSTLEIQRTEQGDSAMYLCASSPRGNAWYNEQFFGPGTRLTVL.

The chain joins TRBV19 to TRBJ2-5; D is ambiguous. V lost 1 base and J 5 bases, leaving 11 bases between the germline ends. From germline, CDR1 is LNHDA and CDR2 SQIVND (reference sequence). CDR3 size: 14 residues. Here the CDR3 reads CASSIVSSMETQYF. CDR3 coding DNA: TGTGCCAGTAGTATAGTGAGTAGTATGGAGACCCAGTACTTC.

The rearrangement links TRBV4-1 to TRBJ2-1; 15 bases match TRBD2. In germline, CDR1 is MGHRA, CDR2 YSYEKL. This CDR3 is built from 19 residues. The junction had 11 bases not matched to a gene; V was cut back by 4 bases and J by 4 bases. The CDR3 reads CASSPPGGLAGGFYNEQFF. Written as DNA, the CDR3 is TGCGCCAGCAGCCCCCCCGGCGGACTAGCGGGAGGGTTTTACAATGAGCAGTTCTTC.

The chain uses TRBV5-6 and TRBJ2-7; 9 bases align to TRBD2. Looked up from germline, CDR1 is SGHDT and CDR2 is YYEEEE. The CDR3 runs to 17 residues. V lost 2 bases and J lost 4; bases outside the gene matches: 13. This chain's CDR3 is CASSFLTGGGAFYEQYF. Here the CDR3 DNA reads TGTGCCAGCAGCTTCCTAACGGGCGGGGGGGCCTTTTACGAGCAGTACTTC.

J is TRBJ2-7 and V is TRBV5-1; D possibly corresponds to TRBD2 (5 bases). The CDR3 has 13 residues. V lost 7 bases and J lost 7, with 18 bases in between. Per the germline V gene, CDR1 is SGHRS and CDR2 is YFSETQ. Written as DNA, the CDR3 is TGCGCCAGCTGCGCACGGGGAACGGGGGAGCAGTACTTC. This codes for CASCARGTGEQYF.

This chain uses TRBV4-1 with TRBJ1-3; D is perhaps TRBD1 (6 bases). There are 15 residues in the CDR3. V lost 0 bases and J lost 9, with 15 bases in between. Germline-derived CDR1 and CDR2 are MGHRA and YSYEKL. CDR3 coding DNA: TGCGCCAGCAGCCAAGATGAGGGGGGGGGTCGCACCATATATTTT. Protein: CASSQDEGGGRTIYF.

The genes are TRBV25-1 and TRBJ1-1; the match to TRBD1 covers 8 bases. Per the germline V gene, CDR1 is MGHDK and CDR2 is SYGVNS. CDR3 length equals 15 residues. V was pared by 4 bases and J by 4 bases, with 8 bases of the junction left unmatched. Written as DNA, the CDR3 is TGTGCCAGCAGTGGAGACCAGGGGGCTGGCACTGAAGCTTTCTTT. This encodes CASSGDQGAGTEAFF.

The chain links TRBV19 to TRBJ2-1; 9 nucleotides agree with TRBD1. This CDR3 has 17 amino acids. V gave up 0 bases and J gave up 1 base; unmatched junction bases: 4. Per the germline V gene, CDR1 is LNHDA and CDR2 is SQIVND (reference sequence). The CDR3 loop is CASSIDRGTGSYNEQFF. The CDR3 DNA sequence: TGTGCCAGTAGTATAGATCGAGGGACAGGGTCCTACAATGAGCAGTTCTTC.